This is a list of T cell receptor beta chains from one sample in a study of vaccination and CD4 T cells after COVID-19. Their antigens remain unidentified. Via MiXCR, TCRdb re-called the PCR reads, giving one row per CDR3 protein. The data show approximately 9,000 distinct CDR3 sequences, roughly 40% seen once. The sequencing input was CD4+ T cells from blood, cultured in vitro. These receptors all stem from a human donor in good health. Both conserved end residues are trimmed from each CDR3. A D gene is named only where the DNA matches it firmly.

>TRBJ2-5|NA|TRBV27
ASSFRGTQY
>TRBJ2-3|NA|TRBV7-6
ASSLAPHLDTQY
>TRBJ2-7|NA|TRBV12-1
ASSPGTRACGLARGLRGEQY
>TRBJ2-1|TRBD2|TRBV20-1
SASPGTSGSGEQF
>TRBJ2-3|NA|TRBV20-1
SLWGGPTDTQY
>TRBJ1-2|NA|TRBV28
ASTIQGGGYT
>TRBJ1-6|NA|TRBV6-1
ASRGGANNSPLH
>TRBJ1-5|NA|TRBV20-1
SARDLGVSNQPQH
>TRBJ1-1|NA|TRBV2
ASRLTVEAF
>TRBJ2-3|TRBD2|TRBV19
ATVTSGRITDTQY
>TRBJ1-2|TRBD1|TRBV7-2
ASSTGQGYGYT
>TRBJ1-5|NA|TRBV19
ASSSTANSNQPQH
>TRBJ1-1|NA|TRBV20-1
SASPSLASEAF
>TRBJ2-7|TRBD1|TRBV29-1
SVAGTGIYEQY
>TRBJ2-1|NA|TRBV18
ASSPPSLHEQF
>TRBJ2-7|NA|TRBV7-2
ASSHAGLQGEQY
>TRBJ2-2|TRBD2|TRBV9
ASSVDPLGGGINTGELF
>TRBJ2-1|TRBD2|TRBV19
ASTRSGLAGGNEQF
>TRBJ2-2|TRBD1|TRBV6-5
ASSSRTGSTGELF
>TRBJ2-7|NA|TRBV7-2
ASSSGGREYEQY
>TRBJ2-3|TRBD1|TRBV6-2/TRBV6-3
ASSPNWDRGYTQY
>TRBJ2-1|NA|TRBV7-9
ASSLADNEQF
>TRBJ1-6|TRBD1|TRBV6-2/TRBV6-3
ASSYRGNDNSPLH
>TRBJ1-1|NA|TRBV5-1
ASSPDLNAEAF
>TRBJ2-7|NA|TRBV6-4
ASNGDVDEQY
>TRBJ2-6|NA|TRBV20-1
SADNSGANVLT
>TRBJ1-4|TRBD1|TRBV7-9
ASSRDREYEKLF
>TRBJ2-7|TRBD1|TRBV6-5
ASSSTGGYEQY
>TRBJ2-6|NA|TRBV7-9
ASAASGANVLT
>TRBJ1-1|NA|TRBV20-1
SARDPGTMNTEAF
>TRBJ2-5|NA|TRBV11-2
ASSLETPGGTQY
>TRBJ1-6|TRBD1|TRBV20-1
SARSRTGNSPLH
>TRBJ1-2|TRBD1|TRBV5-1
ASSSRTGMGYGYT
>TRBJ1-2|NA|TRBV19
ASSISRGNYGYT
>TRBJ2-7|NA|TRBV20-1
SARVPRGLSYEQY
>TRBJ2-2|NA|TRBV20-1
SARDWGGAAGTGELF
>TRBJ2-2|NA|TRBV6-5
ASSYEVLAANTGELF
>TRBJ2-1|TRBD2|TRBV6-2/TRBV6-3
ASSYGGTSGRNEQF
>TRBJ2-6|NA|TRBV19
ASSPSFLRGANVLT
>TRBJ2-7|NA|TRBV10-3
AITGGSSYEQY
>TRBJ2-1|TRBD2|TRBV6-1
ASSDGGGSYNEQF
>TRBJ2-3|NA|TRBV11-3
ASSLVFTDTQY
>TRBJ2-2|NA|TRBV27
ASSNYLGGDTGELF
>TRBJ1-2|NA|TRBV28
ASSKTHRNYGYT